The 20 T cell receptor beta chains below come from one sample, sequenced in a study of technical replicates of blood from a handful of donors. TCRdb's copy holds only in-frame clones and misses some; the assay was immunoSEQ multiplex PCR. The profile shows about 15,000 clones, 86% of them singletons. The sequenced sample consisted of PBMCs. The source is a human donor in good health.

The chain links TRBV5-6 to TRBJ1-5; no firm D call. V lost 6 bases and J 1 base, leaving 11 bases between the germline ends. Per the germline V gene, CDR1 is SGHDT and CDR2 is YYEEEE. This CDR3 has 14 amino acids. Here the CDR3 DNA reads TGTGCCAGCACGCTCACACCCAGCAATCAGCCCCAGCATTTT. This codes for CASTLTPSNQPQHF. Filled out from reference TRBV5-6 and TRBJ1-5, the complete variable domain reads DAGVTQSPTHLIKTRGQQVTLRCSPKSGHDTVSWYQQALGQGPQFIFQYYEEEERQRGNFPDRFSGHQFPNYSSELNVNALLLGDSALYLCASTLTPSNQPQHFGDGTRLSIL.

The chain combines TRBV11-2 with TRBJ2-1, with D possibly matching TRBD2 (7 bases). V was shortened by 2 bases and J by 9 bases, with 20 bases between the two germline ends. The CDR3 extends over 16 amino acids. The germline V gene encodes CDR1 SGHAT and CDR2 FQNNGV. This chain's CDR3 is CASSLKGGATISEQFF. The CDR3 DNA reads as TGTGCCAGCAGCTTAAAGGGGGGGGCGACCATCTCTGAGCAGTTCTTC.

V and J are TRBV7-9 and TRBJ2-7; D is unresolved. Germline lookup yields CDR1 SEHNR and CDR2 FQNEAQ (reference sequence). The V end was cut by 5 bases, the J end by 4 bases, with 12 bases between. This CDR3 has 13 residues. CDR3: CASSTHPWYEQYF. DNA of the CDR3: TGTGCCAGCAGCACTCATCCGTGGTACGAGCAGTACTTC.

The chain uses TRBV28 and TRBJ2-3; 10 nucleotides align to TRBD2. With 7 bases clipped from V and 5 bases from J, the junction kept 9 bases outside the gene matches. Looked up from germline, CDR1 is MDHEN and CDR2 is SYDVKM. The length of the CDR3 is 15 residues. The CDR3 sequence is CASIIAGGVKDTQYF. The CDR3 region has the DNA TGTGCCAGCATAATAGCGGGAGGAGTGAAAGATACGCAGTATTTT. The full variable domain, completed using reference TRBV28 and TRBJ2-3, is DVKVTQSSRYLVKRTGEKVFLECVQDMDHENMFWYRQDPGLGLRLIYFSYDVKMKEKGDIPEGYSVSREKKERFSLILESASTNQTSMYLCASIIAGGVKDTQYFGPGTRLTVL.

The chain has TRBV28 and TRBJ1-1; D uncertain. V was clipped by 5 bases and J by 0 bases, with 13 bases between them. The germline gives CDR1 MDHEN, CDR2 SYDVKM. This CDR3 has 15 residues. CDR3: CASSLTRPMNTEAFF. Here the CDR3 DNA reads TGTGCCAGCAGTCTGACACGTCCCATGAACACTGAAGCTTTCTTT.

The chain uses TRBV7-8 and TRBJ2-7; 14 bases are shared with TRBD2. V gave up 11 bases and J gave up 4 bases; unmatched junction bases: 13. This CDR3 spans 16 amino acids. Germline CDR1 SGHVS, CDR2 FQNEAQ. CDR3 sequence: CAGGLAGGSGLYEQYF. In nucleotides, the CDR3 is TGTGCCGGCGGACTAGCGGGAGGTAGTGGACTTTACGAGCAGTACTTC.

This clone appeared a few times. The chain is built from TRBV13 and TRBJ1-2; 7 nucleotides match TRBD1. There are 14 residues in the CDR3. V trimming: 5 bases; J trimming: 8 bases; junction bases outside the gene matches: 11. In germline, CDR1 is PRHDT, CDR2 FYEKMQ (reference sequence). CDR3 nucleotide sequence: TGTGCCAGCAGCGGACAGGTTTTGCTAGAGGGCTACACCTTC. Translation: CASSGQVLLEGYTF.

This chain's CDR3 is CASSLTGSGNTIYF. The CDR3, as DNA: TGTGCCAGCAGCTTGACAGGGTCTGGAAACACCATATATTTT. The V call is TRBV12-1, the J call TRBJ1-3; the table names TRBD1, a call not compared with the DNA. TRBV12-1 is recorded as a pseudogene. The CDR3 has 14 residues.

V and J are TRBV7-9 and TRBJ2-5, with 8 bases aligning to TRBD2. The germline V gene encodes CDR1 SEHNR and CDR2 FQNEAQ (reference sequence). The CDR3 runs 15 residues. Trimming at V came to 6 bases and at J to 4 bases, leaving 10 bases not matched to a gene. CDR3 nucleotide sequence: TGTGCCAGCAGAAATAGCGGGGCGGGGGGAGAGACCCAGTACTTC. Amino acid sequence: CASRNSGAGGETQYF.

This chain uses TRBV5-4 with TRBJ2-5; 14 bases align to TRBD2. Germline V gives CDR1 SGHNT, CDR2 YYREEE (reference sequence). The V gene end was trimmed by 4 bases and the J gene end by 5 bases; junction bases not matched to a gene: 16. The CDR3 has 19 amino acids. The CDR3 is CASSLAPTGLAGEGETQYF. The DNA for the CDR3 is TGTGCCAGCAGCCTTGCCCCCACGGGACTAGCGGGAGAGGGGGAGACCCAGTACTTC.

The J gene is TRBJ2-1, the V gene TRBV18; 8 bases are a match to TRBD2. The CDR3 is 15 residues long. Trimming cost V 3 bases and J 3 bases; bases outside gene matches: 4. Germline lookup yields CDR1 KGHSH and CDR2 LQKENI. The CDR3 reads CASSPEREFYNEQFF. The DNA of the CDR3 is TGTGCCAGCTCACCGGAGCGGGAGTTCTACAATGAGCAGTTCTTC.

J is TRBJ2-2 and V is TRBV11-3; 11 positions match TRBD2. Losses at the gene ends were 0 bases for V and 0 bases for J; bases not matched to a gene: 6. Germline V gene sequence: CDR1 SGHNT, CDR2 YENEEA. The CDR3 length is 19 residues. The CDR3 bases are TGTGCCAGCAGCTTAGATTCTAGACTAGCGGGGTCGAACACCGGGGAGCTGTTTTTT. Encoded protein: CASSLDSRLAGSNTGELFF.

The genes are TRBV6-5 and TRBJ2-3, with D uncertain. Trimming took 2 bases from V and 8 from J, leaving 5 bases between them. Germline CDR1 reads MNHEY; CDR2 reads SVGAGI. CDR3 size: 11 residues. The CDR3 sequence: CASSYGGTQYF. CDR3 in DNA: TGTGCCAGCAGTTACGGCGGTACGCAGTATTTT.

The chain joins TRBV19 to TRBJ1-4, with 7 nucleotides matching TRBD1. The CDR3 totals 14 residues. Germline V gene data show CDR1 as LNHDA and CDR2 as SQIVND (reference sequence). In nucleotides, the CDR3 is TGTGTCACGTCCCGGGACAGTGCGGGCGAAAAACTGTTTTTT. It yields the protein CVTSRDSAGEKLFF.

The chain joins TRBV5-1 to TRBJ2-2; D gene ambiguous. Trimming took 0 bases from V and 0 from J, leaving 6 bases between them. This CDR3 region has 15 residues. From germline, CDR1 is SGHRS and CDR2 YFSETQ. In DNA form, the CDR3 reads TGCGCCAGCAGCTTGGGACAAACGAACACCGGGGAGCTGTTTTTT. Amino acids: CASSLGQTNTGELFF.

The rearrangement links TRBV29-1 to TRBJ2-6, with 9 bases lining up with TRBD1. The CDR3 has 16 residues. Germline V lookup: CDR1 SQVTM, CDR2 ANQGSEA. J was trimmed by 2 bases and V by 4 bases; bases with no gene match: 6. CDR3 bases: TGCAGCGTTGCGGGACAGGGAGCAACTGGGGCCAACGTCCTGACTTTC. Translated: CSVAGQGATGANVLTF.

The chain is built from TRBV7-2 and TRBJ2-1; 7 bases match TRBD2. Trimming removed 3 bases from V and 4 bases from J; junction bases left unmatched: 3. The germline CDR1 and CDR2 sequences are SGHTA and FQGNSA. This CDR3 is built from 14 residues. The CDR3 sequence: CASSFQGGYNEQFF. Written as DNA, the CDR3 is TGTGCCAGCAGCTTTCAGGGAGGGTACAATGAGCAGTTCTTC.

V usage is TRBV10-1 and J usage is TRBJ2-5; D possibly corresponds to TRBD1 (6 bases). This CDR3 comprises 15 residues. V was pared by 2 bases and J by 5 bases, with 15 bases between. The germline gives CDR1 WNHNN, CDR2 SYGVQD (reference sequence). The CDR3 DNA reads TGCGCCAGCAGTGAGATACAGGGAGTACTCGAGACCCAGTACTTC. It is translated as CASSEIQGVLETQYF.

CDR3 DNA sequence: TGTGCCAGCAGTTACGGGGGACAGGGCCTCTCCTACGAGCAGTACTTC. The encoded protein is CASSYGGQGLSYEQYF. The chain employs TRBV6-5 and TRBJ2-7, with TRBD1 matching 9 bases. The germline gives CDR1 MNHEY, CDR2 SVGAGI. The CDR3 sequence is 16 residues long. The V and J ends lost 2 bases and 0 bases, in that order; junction bases with no gene match: 5.

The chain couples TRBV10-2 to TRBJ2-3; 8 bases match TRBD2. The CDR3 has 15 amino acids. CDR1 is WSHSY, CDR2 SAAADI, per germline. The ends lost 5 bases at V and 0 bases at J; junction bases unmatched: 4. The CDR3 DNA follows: TGCGCCAGCAGTAACGTAGCGGGGAGCACAGATACGCAGTATTTT. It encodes CASSNVAGSTDTQYF.